The rows below give T cell receptor beta chains drawn from one sample of a study of OX40 agonist ivuxolimab in advanced cancers. The protocol was immunoSEQ multiplex PCR, while the TCRdb copy is restricted to in-frame clones and leaves out a portion. The repertoire consists of nearly 55,000 clones, with roughly 86% occurring once and the leading ten covering 0.95% to 1.5%. Source: CD4+ or CD8+ T cells sorted from blood, taken in a trial of the OX40 agonist ivuxolimab. Receptor source: an adult with an advanced solid tumor such as melanoma, head and neck, liver or kidney cancer. CDR3s include the opening cysteine and the closing phenylalanine or tryptophan. The D gene is left open where the match is weak. Clone size is given for some rows only: seen once, a few or many times, or a class if the clone is expanded.

TRBV6-1,TRBJ1-5,.,.,TGTGCCAGCAGTGAAGCGGTGAGTTCCAATCAGCCCCAGCATTTT,CASSEAVSSNQPQHF
TRBV28,TRBJ1-3,.,.,TGTGCCAGCAGGACAAATCGAGCCGGAAACACCATATATTTT,CASRTNRAGNTIYF
TRBV5-1,TRBJ2-1,.,TRBD1,TGCGCCAGCAGCGTCGACAGGGTCGGCGATGAGCAGTTCTTC,CASSVDRVGDEQFF
TRBV27,TRBJ1-5,.,TRBD1,TGTGCCAGCCTCCAGGGGGAGGATAGCAATCAGCCCCAGCATTTT,CASLQGEDSNQPQHF
TRBV7-3,TRBJ2-5,.,.,TGTGCCAGCAGCCCCTATAGCGGCATGCAAGAGACCCAGTACTTC,CASSPYSGMQETQYF
TRBV18,TRBJ2-1,.,.,TGTGCCAGCTCACCATATAAGCTTTTTATAGTTCCGATCCATGAGCAGTTCTTC,CASSPYKLFIVPIHEQFF
TRBV28,TRBJ2-3,.,TRBD1,TGTGCCAGCAGTTTTCCTCGACAGGGGTTATCAGATACGCAGTATTTT,CASSFPRQGLSDTQYF
TRBV7-8,TRBJ2-7,.,.,TGTGCCAGCAGCCTTCGAGCAGGGGCCACCTACGAGCAGTACTTC,CASSLRAGATYEQYF
TRBV9,TRBJ2-1,.,TRBD2,TGTGCCAGCAGCGTAGCCGGCGGGTGGTCAGCGGGAGACAATGAGCAGTTCTTC,CASSVAGGWSAGDNEQFF
TRBV7-2,TRBJ2-4,.,TRBD2,TGTACCAGCAGCTTCCCTAGGACTAGCGGGAGGGACCGAAACATTCAGTACTTC,CTSSFPRTSGRDRNIQYF
TRBV27,TRBJ1-5,.,.,TGTGCCAGCAGTTTAGGGCTCCCCACACTAACTAATCAGCCCCAGCATTTT,CASSLGLPTLTNQPQHF
TRBV7-8,TRBJ1-1,.,.,TGTGCCAGCAGCTTAGGGGGAGATCGGGACACTGAAGCTTTCTTT,CASSLGGDRDTEAFF
TRBV11-2,TRBJ2-7,.,.,TGTGCCAGCAGCTATTCACCCTTGATCTCCTACGAGCAGTACTTC,CASSYSPLISYEQYF
TRBV14,TRBJ1-5,once,.,TGTGCCAGCAGCCAAGTTCATAGCAATCAGCCCCAGCATTTT,CASSQVHSNQPQHF
TRBV5-6,TRBJ1-1,.,.,TGTGCCAGCAGCACCAGGCCCCCAGGGGAATCGATGAACACTGAAGCTTTCTTT,CASSTRPPGESMNTEAFF
TRBV27,TRBJ2-3,.,.,TGTGCCAGCAGTTCCCCGGGACACCCGAGCACAGATACGCAGTATTTT,CASSSPGHPSTDTQYF
TRBV5-1,TRBJ2-5,once,.,TGCGCCAGCAGCTTGTTTTCTGGGGCGATTCAAGAGACCCAGTACTTC,CASSLFSGAIQETQYF
TRBV9,TRBJ1-5,.,.,TGTGCCAGCAGCGTAGAACGGGGAGATCAGCCCCAGCATTTT,CASSVERGDQPQHF
TRBV4-2,TRBJ2-4,.,.,TGTGCCAGCAGCCAAGATCCCCAGGGCAACATTCAGTACTTC,CASSQDPQGNIQYF
TRBV19,TRBJ1-2,.,.,TGTGCCAGTAGTTTTCGAGGACTTACATACGGGGGTGGCGCTGGCTACACCTTC,CASSFRGLTYGGGAGYTF
TRBV28,TRBJ1-4,.,.,TGTGCCAGCAGTTTTCGAGGGATCCGGGAAAAACTGTTTTTT,CASSFRGIREKLFF
TRBV18,TRBJ2-1,.,.,TGTGCCAGCTCACCGAATATGGGGCAGCTCATTCCCAATGAGCAGTTCTTC,CASSPNMGQLIPNEQFF
TRBV7-7,TRBJ2-5,.,TRBD2,TGTGCCAGCAGCTCGGGACTAGCGGGAGTTGCCCAAGAGACCCAGTACTTC,CASSSGLAGVAQETQYF
TRBV28,TRBJ2-1,.,TRBD2,TGTGCCAGCAGTTTCCTGGAGGGGCGGGAGGGCTCCTACAATGAGCAGTTCTTC,CASSFLEGREGSYNEQFF
TRBV5-1,TRBJ1-1,.,TRBD1,TGCGCCAGCAGCCCCTACACGGGACAGGGAACTGAAGCTTTCTTT,CASSPYTGQGTEAFF
TRBV9,TRBJ2-2,.,TRBD2,TGTGCCAGCAGCGTAGGACCCAGCGGGGATACCGGGGAGCTGTTTTTT,CASSVGPSGDTGELFF
TRBV4-3,TRBJ2-2,.,.,TGCGCCAGCAGCCAAGCTCTCAACACCGGGGAGCTGTTTTTT,CASSQALNTGELFF
TRBV30,TRBJ1-4,.,.,TGTGCCTGGAGTGTACTGGGGGGGACTAATGAAAAACTGTTTTTT,CAWSVLGGTNEKLFF
TRBV19,TRBJ2-2,.,.,TGTGCCAGTAGTATCGACAGTCCGAACACCGGGGAGCTGTTTTTT,CASSIDSPNTGELFF
TRBV18,TRBJ1-5,.,.,TGTGCCAGCTCACCGGTGCCGGGACATGGCAATCAGCCCCAGCATTTT,CASSPVPGHGNQPQHF
TRBV6-6,TRBJ1-1,.,.,TGTGCCAGCAGTTTAATGGGACAACAGAACACTGAAGCTTTCTTT,CASSLMGQQNTEAFF
TRBV6-1,TRBJ2-7,.,.,TGTGCCAGCAGGAATAACAGGAGGTCCGAGCAGTACTTC,CASRNNRRSEQYF
TRBV9,TRBJ2-1,.,TRBD2,TGTGCCAGCAGCGAGGGACTAGCGGGTTTATACAATGAGCAGTTCTTC,CASSEGLAGLYNEQFF
TRBV5-1,TRBJ1-2,.,.,TGCGCCAGCAGCCCGCGGTTGGGGGATGGCTATGGCTACACCTTC,CASSPRLGDGYGYTF
TRBV10-3,TRBJ1-4,.,.,TGTGCCATCAGTGTTAACAGGGAGGAAAAACTGTTTTTT,CAISVNREEKLFF
TRBV7-2,TRBJ1-1,.,TRBD1,TGTGCCAGCAGCGCGCAACCGGGACAGGGTGTAACCTTCTTT,CASSAQPGQGVTFF
TRBV19,TRBJ2-1,.,TRBD2,TGTGCCAGTATAAAGCGAAGCGGGAAATACAATGAGCAGTTCTTC,CASIKRSGKYNEQFF
TRBV7-2,TRBJ1-2,.,.,TGTGCCAGCAGCTTAGGGGTGGGGAGCGGCTACACCTTC,CASSLGVGSGYTF
TRBV2,TRBJ1-1,.,.,TGTGCCAGCAGTGGGACGGCGAACACTGAAGCTTTCTTT,CASSGTANTEAFF
TRBV18,TRBJ1-3,.,.,TGTGCCAGCTCACCAAGTATAGCACGAGGGGTTAGCGGAAACACCATATATTTT,CASSPSIARGVSGNTIYF
TRBV28,TRBJ1-5,.,.,TGTGCCAGCAGTTTATGGGGGAATCAGCCCCAGCATTTT,CASSLWGNQPQHF
TRBV28,TRBJ2-5,.,TRBD1,TGTGCCAGCAGGGGACAGCAAGAGACCCAGTACTTC,CASRGQQETQYF
TRBV27,TRBJ2-5,.,.,TGTGCCAGCAGTCTTCCCTCGGGAACCCAGTACTTC,CASSLPSGTQYF
TRBV19,TRBJ2-2,.,TRBD2,TGTGCCAGTAGCCGACTAGCGGGAGATAACACCGGGGAGCTGTTTTTT,CASSRLAGDNTGELFF
TRBV19,TRBJ2-1,.,TRBD2,TGTGCCAGTAGTACCCACGCAAGCGGGGATTTCTACAATGAGCAGTTCTTC,CASSTHASGDFYNEQFF
TRBV5-4,TRBJ2-2,.,.,TGTGCCACCCGGGAGCGGGCCACCGGGGAGCTGTTTTTT,CATRERATGELFF
TRBV19,TRBJ2-1,.,TRBD2,TGTGCCAGTAGTATACGTACTAGCGGGAGTGGAAATGAGCAGTTCTTC,CASSIRTSGSGNEQFF
TRBV6-1,TRBJ1-2,.,TRBD1,TGTGCCAGCAGTGAAAGAGGGGACAGGGGGCTGAACTATGGCTACACCTTC,CASSERGDRGLNYGYTF
TRBV7-9,TRBJ1-2,few,.,TGTGCCAGCAGCCGTCAGGGGAACTATGGCTACACCTTC,CASSRQGNYGYTF
TRBV30,TRBJ1-3,.,TRBD1,TGTGCCTGGAGTGGGGCCCCGGGAGGGGGCTACTCTGGAAACACCATATATTTT,CAWSGAPGGGYSGNTIYF
TRBV28,TRBJ1-2,.,.,TGTGCCAGCAGTTTGGCCGGGGCCTTGGGTGGCTACACCTTC,CASSLAGALGGYTF
TRBV28,TRBJ2-2,few,.,TGTGCCTCGTGGAGGAGGGCCGGGGAGCTGTTTTTT,CASWRRAGELFF
TRBV7-3,TRBJ2-1,.,TRBD1,TGTGCCAGCAGCCCTACAGGGGACAATGAGCAGTTCTTC,CASSPTGDNEQFF
TRBV6-6,TRBJ2-1,.,.,TGTGCCAGCAGTTACAGCCAGACCTACAATGAGCAGTTCTTC,CASSYSQTYNEQFF
TRBV5-5,TRBJ1-2,.,.,TGTGCCAGCAGCCTCCCCGGGACAAACCAGGGCTACACCTTC,CASSLPGTNQGYTF
TRBV6-6,TRBJ2-4,.,.,TGTGCCAGCAGTTACTCAAAAAACATTCAGTACTTC,CASSYSKNIQYF
TRBV7-8,TRBJ2-1,once,TRBD2,TGTGCCAGCAGCTTAAGGTCGCTCCCGGGGGGCTCCTACAATGAGCAGTTCTTC,CASSLRSLPGGSYNEQFF